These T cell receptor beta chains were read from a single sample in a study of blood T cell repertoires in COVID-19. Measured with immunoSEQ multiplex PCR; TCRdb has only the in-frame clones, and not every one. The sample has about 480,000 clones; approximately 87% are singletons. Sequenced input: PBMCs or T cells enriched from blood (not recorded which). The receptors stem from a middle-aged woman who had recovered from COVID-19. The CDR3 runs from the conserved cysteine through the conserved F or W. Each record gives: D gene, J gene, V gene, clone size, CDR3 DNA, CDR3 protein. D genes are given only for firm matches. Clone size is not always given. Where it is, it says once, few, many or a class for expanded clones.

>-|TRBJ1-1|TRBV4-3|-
TGCGCCAGCAGCCAAGGGGCAGTGAACACTGAAGCTTTCTTT
CASSQGAVNTEAFF
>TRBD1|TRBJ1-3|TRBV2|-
TGTGCCAGCAGCCCACCGGGACAGGGAAACACCATATATTTT
CASSPPGQGNTIYF
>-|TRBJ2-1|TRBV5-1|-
TGCGCCAGCAGCTTGGGGGCTGAGCAGTTCTTC
CASSLGAEQFF
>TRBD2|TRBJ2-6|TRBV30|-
TGTGCCTGGAGTTGGGGCGGGAGATTCTCTGGGGCCAACGTCCTGACTTTC
CAWSWGGRFSGANVLTF
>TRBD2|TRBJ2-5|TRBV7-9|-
TGTGCCAGCAGCCCGGGACTAGCGGGAGGGGAGGTCTCAGAGACCCAGTACTTC
CASSPGLAGGEVSETQYF
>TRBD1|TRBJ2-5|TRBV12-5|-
TGTGCTAGTGGTGCACCGGGACAGGCGCAAGAGACCCAGTACTTC
CASGAPGQAQETQYF
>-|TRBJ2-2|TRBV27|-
TGTGCCAGCAGTTTCAGGGGGGACGGCACCGGGGAGCTGTTTTTT
CASSFRGDGTGELFF
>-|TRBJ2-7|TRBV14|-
TGTGCCAGCAGCCAACCCGACATCTACGAGCAGTACTTC
CASSQPDIYEQYF
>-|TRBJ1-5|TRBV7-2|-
TGTGCCAGCAGCCCGGGGACAACCCGTGGCCCCCAGCATTTT
CASSPGTTRGPQHF
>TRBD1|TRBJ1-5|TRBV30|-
TGTGCCTGGGGGGGACAGGGGATTCAGCCCCAGCATTTT
CAWGGQGIQPQHF
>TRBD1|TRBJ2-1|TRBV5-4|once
TGTGCCAGCAGCTGGACAGGGGGCAATGAGCAGTTCTTC
CASSWTGGNEQFF
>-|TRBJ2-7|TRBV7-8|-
TGTGCCAGCAGCTTAACCCCGGGTTCCAAATACGAGCAGTACTTC
CASSLTPGSKYEQYF
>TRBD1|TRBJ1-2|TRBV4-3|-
TGCGCCAGCAGCCGAGGACAGGGGATGGACCCCTATGGCTACACCTTC
CASSRGQGMDPYGYTF
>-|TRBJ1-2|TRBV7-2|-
TGTGCCAGCAGCTTAGTCCTCGGGGGGGCGGATGGCTACACCTTC
CASSLVLGGADGYTF
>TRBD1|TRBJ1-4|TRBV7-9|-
TGTGCCAGCAAGCCCACCCGACAGGGGTGGGGTGAAAAACTGTTTTTT
CASKPTRQGWGEKLFF
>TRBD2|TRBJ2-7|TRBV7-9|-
TGTGCCAGCAGCTTAGGGACTAGCGGGGCAGAGGGGTACGAGCAGTACTTC
CASSLGTSGAEGYEQYF
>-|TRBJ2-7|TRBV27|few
TGTGCCAGCAGGTCCGGGACTGAACTCTCCTACGAGCAGTACTTC
CASRSGTELSYEQYF
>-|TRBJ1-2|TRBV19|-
TGTGCCAGTAGTAATTCGAAGCCTCGCTTCTATGGCTACACCTTC
CASSNSKPRFYGYTF
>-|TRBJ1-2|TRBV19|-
TGTGCCAGTCAACCAGGCAGGGGTTGGGGCTACACCTTC
CASQPGRGWGYTF
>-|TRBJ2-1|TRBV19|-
TGTGCCAGTAGTAGGCGACAATCCTACAATGAGCAGTTCTTC
CASSRRQSYNEQFF
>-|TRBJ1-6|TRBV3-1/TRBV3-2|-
TGTGCCAGCAGCCAAGTAAGGACAACGAATTCACCCCTCCACTTT
CASSQVRTTNSPLHF
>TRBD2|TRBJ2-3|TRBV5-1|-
TGCGCCAGCAGCTTGCAGTGGGGACTAGGCACAGATACGCAGTATTTT
CASSLQWGLGTDTQYF
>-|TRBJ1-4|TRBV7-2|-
TGTGCCAGCTTCTCTAATGAAAAACTGTTTTTT
CASFSNEKLFF
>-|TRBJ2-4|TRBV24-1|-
TGTGCCACCAGTGATTTGGGACAGTGGCTAGCCAAAAACATTCAGTACTTC
CATSDLGQWLAKNIQYF
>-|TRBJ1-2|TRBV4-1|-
TGCGCCAGCAGCCAAGAAGAGGCAGTTATCTACTATGGCTACACCTTC
CASSQEEAVIYYGYTF
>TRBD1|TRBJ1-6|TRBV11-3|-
TGTGCCAGCAGCTTACCCGAGACAGGGAATTCACCCCTCCACTTT
CASSLPETGNSPLHF
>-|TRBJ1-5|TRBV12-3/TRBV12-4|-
TGTGCCAGCAGTCTAATGGGCAATCAGCCCCAGCATTTT
CASSLMGNQPQHF
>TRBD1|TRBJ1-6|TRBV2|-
TGTGCCAGCAGTGGTGGACAGGGTGGTTCACCCCTCCACTTT
CASSGGQGGSPLHF
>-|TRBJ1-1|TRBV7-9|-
TGTGCCAGCAGCCCCGACCCCGGAGGAACTGAAGCTTTCTTT
CASSPDPGGTEAFF
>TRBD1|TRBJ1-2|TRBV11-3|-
TGTGCCAGCAGCGTTGACAGGGTGAGGGGCTACACCTTC
CASSVDRVRGYTF
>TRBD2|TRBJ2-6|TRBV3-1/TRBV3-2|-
TGTGCCAGCAGCCAATCCGGGGAGGGCTCTGGGGCCAACGTCCTGACTTTC
CASSQSGEGSGANVLTF
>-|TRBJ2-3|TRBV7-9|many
TGTGCCAGCGGACCCGGAAGGGAGAGCACAGATACGCAGTATTTT
CASGPGRESTDTQYF
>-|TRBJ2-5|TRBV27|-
TGTGCCAGCAGTTTTAACAGATACCAAGAGACCCAGTACTTC
CASSFNRYQETQYF
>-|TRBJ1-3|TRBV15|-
TGTGCCACCAGCAGACCCACAGGGCGCGGAAACACCATATATTTT
CATSRPTGRGNTIYF
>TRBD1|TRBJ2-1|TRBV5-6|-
TGTGCCAGCACCCCGGACAGGGTATCCTACAATGAGCAGTTCTTC
CASTPDRVSYNEQFF
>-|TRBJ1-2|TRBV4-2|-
TGTGCCAGCAGCCAAGCAGGGATAGATGGCTACACCTTC
CASSQAGIDGYTF
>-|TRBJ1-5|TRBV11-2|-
TGTGCCAGCAGCTTAGATCCAGGGTATCAGCCCCAGCATTTT
CASSLDPGYQPQHF
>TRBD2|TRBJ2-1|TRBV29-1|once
TGCAGCGTTGTAGTGCGGGAGAGATACAATGAGCAGTTCTTC
CSVVVRERYNEQFF
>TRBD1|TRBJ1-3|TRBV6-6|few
TGTGCCAGCAGTTACGGACAGGGGTACACCATATATTTT
CASSYGQGYTIYF